This TCR beta chain was recovered during a study of T cell repertoires in cytomegalovirus infection. Study conclusions and caveats: There were carriers of CMV plus the relevant HLA, and cumulative public TCR beta family frequency identified them.

With respect to this clonotype: The antigen is not known.

TCRdb redid the calling of the reads with MiXCR, one entry per CDR3 protein. In the table there are some 940,000 distinct CDR3 sequences, about a third of which are singletons. The sequence came from a human donor in good health (CMV status not recorded). Some clones in this sample may be carry-over from other donors' samples. The source material was cultured CD8+ T cells from PBMCs, sampled from culture after CMV antigen stimulation.

In nucleotides, the CDR3 is TGTGCCAGCAGCCCGGAAAGGGGGATCCACGAGCAGTACTTC. Protein product: CASSPERGIHEQYF. The V gene is TRBV7-9, the J gene TRBJ2-7, with a tentative D call TRBD1 (6 bases). CDR1 and CDR2 from the germline V gene are SEHNR and FQNEAQ (reference sequence). The ends were cut back, 5 bases at V and 5 bases at J, with 16 bases in the middle. The CDR3 loop spans 14 amino acids.